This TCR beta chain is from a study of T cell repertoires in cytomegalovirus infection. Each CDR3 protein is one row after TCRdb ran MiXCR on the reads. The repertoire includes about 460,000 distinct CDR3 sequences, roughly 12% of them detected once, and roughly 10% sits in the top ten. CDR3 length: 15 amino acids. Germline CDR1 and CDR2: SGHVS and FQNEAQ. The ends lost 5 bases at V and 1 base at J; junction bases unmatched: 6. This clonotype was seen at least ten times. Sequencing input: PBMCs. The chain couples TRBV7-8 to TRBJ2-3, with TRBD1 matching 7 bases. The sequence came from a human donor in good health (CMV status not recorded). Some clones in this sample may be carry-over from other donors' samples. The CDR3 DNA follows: TGTGCCAGCAGCCTACAGGGGATACGCACAGATACGCAGTATTTT. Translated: CASSLQGIRTDTQYF.